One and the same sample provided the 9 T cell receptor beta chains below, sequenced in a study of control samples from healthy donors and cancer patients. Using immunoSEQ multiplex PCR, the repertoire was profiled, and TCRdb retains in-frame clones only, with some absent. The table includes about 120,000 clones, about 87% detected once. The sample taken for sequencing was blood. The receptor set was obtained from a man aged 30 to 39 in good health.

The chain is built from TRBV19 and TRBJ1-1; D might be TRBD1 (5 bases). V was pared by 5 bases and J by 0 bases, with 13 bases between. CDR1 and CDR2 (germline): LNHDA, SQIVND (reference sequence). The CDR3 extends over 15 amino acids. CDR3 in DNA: TGTGCCAGTAGTGGGGCCGTAGTGGTGAACACTGAAGCTTTCTTT. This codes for CASSGAVVVNTEAFF.

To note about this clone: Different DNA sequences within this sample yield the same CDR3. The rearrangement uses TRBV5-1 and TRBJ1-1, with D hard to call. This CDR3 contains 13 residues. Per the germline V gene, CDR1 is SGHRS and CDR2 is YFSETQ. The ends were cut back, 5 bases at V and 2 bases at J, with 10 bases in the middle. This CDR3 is CASSEGRNTEAFF. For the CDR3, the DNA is TGCGCCAGCAGTGAGGGAAGAAACACTGAAGCTTTCTTT.

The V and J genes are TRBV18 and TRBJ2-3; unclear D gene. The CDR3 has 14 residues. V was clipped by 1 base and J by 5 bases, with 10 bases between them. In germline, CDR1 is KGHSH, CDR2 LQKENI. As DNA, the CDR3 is TGTGCCAGCTCACCACGAGCAGAAGGAGATACGCAGTATTTT. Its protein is CASSPRAEGDTQYF. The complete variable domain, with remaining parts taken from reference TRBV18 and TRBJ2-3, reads NAGVMQNPRHLVRRRGQEARLRCSPMKGHSHVYWYRQLPEEGLKFMVYLQKENIIDESGMPKERFSAEFPKEGPSILRIQQVVRGDSAAYFCASSPRAEGDTQYFGPGTRLTVL.

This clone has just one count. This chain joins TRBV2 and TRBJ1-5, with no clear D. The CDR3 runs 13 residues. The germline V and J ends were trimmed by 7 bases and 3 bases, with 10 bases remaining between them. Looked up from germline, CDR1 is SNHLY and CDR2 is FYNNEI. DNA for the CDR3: TGTGCCAGCAAGGGAGAGGCCAATCAGCCCCAGCATTTT. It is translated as CASKGEANQPQHF.

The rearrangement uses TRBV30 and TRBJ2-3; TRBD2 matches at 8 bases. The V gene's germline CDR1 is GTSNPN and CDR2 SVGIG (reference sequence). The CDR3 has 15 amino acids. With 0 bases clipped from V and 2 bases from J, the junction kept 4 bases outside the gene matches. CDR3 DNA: TGTGCCTGGAGTGTCCCGCGGGGGGCCACAGATACGCAGTATTTT. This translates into CAWSVPRGATDTQYF.

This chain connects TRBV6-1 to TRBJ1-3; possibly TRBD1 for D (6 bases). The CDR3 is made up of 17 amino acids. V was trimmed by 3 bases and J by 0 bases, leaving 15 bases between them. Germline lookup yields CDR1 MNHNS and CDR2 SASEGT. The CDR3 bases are TGTGCCAGCAGTGATTACCCCAGGGGAAACTCTGGAAACACCATATATTTT. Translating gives CASSDYPRGNSGNTIYF.

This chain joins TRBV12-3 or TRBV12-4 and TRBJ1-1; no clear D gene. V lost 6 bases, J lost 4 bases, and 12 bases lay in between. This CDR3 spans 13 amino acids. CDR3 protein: CASRGGETTEAFF. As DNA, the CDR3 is TGTGCCAGCAGGGGCGGGGAAACCACTGAAGCTTTCTTT.

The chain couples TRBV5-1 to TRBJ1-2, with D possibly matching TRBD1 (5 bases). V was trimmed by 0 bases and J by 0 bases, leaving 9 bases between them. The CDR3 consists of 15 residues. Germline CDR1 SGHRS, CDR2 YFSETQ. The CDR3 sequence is CASSLGQSSNYGYTF. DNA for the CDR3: TGCGCCAGCAGCTTGGGACAGTCTTCTAACTATGGCTACACCTTC.

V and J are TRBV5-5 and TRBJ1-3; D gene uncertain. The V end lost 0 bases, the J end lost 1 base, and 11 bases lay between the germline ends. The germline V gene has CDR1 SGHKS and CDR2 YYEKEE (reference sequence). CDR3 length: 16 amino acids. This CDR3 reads CASSLDPSGSGNTIYF. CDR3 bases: TGTGCCAGCAGCTTGGACCCTTCGGGGTCTGGAAACACCATATATTTT.